The 24 T cell receptor beta chains below all came from one sample that was sequenced in a study of blood T cell repertoires in COVID-19. TCRdb's table, derived via immunoSEQ multiplex PCR, lists solely in-frame clones and lacks some. This sample has almost 300,000 clones, with under 90% found just once. The sample taken for sequencing was peripheral blood. The receptor set was obtained from a woman under 40 with COVID-19, enrolled during active disease.

This clone was recorded only once. The chain employs TRBV19 and TRBJ2-7, with 10 bases fitting TRBD1. The ends lost 5 bases at V and 7 bases at J; junction bases unmatched: 11. CDR1 and CDR2 from the germline V gene are LNHDA and SQIVND (reference sequence). The CDR3 is made up of 15 amino acids. CDR3 sequence reads: CASSLGQGTAGEQYF. The CDR3 DNA reads TGTGCCAGTAGTCTGGGACAGGGGACGGCTGGTGAGCAGTACTTC.

The CDR3 bases are TGTGCCACGAACCGGTCTGGAAACACCATATATTTT. Translating it yields CATNRSGNTIYF. This sequence joins TRBV24-1 and TRBJ1-3; D gene unclear. The CDR3 consists of 12 residues. V was shortened by 10 bases and J by 1 base, with 7 bases between the two germline ends. Germline V CDR1 and CDR2: KGHDR, SFDVKD.

The chain combines TRBV5-1 with TRBJ1-2; D may be TRBD1 (6 bases). There are 14 residues in the CDR3. Trimming left V 4 bases short and J 8 bases short, with 18 bases between. The germline V gene has CDR1 SGHRS and CDR2 YFSETQ. This CDR3 is CASSLRTEIGGYTF. The CDR3 DNA sequence: TGCGCCAGCAGCCTACGGACAGAGATTGGGGGCTACACCTTC.

The V call is TRBV14, the J call TRBJ2-7, with 7 bases that match TRBD2. The V segment lost 1 base and the J segment 7 bases; nucleotides outside the gene matches: 4. Germline loops: CDR1 SGHDN, CDR2 FVKESK. This CDR3 has 13 residues. DNA for the CDR3: TGTGCCAGCAGCCAAGTGGGGGGGATTGAGCAGTACTTC. Residues: CASSQVGGIEQYF.

V is TRBV28 and J is TRBJ2-7; maybe TRBD1 (6 bases). The CDR3 totals 13 residues. CDR1 is MDHEN, CDR2 SYDVKM, per germline. V lost 6 bases to trimming and J lost 0 bases, with 9 bases between them. Written as DNA, the CDR3 is TGTGCCAGCAGGCGGACAGCCTCCTACGAGCAGTACTTC. Translated, it gives CASRRTASYEQYF.

The chain is built from TRBV19 and TRBJ2-3, with 11 positions matching TRBD2. This CDR3 has 17 amino acids. With 2 bases clipped from V and 6 bases from J, the junction kept 10 bases outside the gene matches. The germline CDR1 and CDR2 sequences are LNHDA and SQIVND (reference sequence). The CDR3: CASSISIAGGPRDTQYF. The CDR3 DNA reads as TGTGCCAGTAGTATATCGATAGCGGGGGGGCCAAGGGATACGCAGTATTTT.

The rearrangement links TRBV27 to TRBJ1-2; no definite D call. Germline CDR1 and CDR2: MNHEY and SMNVEV (reference sequence). This CDR3 comprises 13 residues. The V gene lost 0 bases and the J gene lost 8 bases, with 10 bases spanning the gap. The CDR3 bases are TGTGCCAGCAGTTTATCGACGGGGTGGGGCTACACCTTC. It codes for CASSLSTGWGYTF.

Concerning this clone: The same CDR3 is also encoded by other DNA sequences in this sample. The rearrangement uses TRBV28 and TRBJ1-2, with 7 bases aligning to TRBD1. V dropped 9 bases and J dropped 5; count of bases not matched to a gene: 6. The germline gives CDR1 MDHEN, CDR2 SYDVKM. The CDR3 runs to 12 residues. The CDR3 DNA sequence: TGTGCCAGTGGGGACAGAGGTTATGGCTACACCTTC. It yields the protein CASGDRGYGYTF.

This chain uses TRBV5-1 with TRBJ1-1; 7 nucleotides agree with TRBD1. Trimming removed 3 bases from V and 0 bases from J; junction bases left unmatched: 2. Per germline, CDR1 SGHRS and CDR2 YFSETQ. This CDR3 has 14 residues. CDR3 protein: CASSWGQMNTEAFF. The CDR3 DNA is TGCGCCAGCAGCTGGGGACAGATGAACACTGAAGCTTTCTTT.

The chain joins TRBV7-8 to TRBJ1-5; 8 bases line up with TRBD1. CDR1 is SGHVS, CDR2 FQNEAQ, per germline. The CDR3 length is 15 residues. J lost 6 bases, V lost 5 bases, and 9 bases had no gene match. CDR3 coding DNA: TGTGCCAGCAGCCCGATAGCAGGGGGCGTTCAGCCCCAGCATTTT. It specifies CASSPIAGGVQPQHF.

This clone was detected only once. Written as DNA, the CDR3 is TGCGCCAGCAGCCCAGACCTGATGGGGGCGAATCAGCCCCAGCATTTT. Residues: CASSPDLMGANQPQHF. The rearrangement uses TRBV5-1 and TRBJ1-5; D is possibly TRBD1 (6 bases). Trimming took 4 bases from V and 4 from J, leaving 18 bases between them. The CDR3 is 16 amino acids. Germline lookup yields CDR1 SGHRS and CDR2 YFSETQ.

V is TRBV2 and J is TRBJ1-4; D uncertain. The CDR3 is made up of 13 amino acids. In germline, CDR1 is SNHLY, CDR2 FYNNEI. V gave up 3 bases and J gave up 8 bases, with 10 bases separating them. The CDR3 spells CASSDGLQEKLFF. The DNA for the CDR3 is TGTGCCAGCAGTGATGGGTTACAGGAAAAACTGTTTTTT.

The CDR3 sequence is CASGVGQGAYEQYF. Written as DNA, the CDR3 is TGTGCCAGTGGCGTGGGACAGGGGGCATACGAGCAGTACTTC. J is TRBJ2-7 and V is TRBV19; 12 positions match TRBD1. The J segment lost 4 bases and the V segment lost 8 bases, leaving 6 bases of the junction unmatched. This CDR3 is built from 14 residues. Per germline, CDR1 LNHDA and CDR2 SQIVND (reference sequence).

The gene calls are TRBV18 and TRBJ2-5; 13 bases agree with TRBD2. This CDR3 is 14 amino acids long. Germline lookup yields CDR1 KGHSH and CDR2 LQKENI. J was trimmed by 5 bases and V by 4 bases; bases with no gene match: 1. The CDR3 region has the DNA TGTGCCAGCTCACGGACTAGCGGGGGCGAGACCCAGTACTTC. This gives the protein CASSRTSGGETQYF.

This clone has only one observation. This rearrangement joins TRBV20-1 to TRBJ2-7; D not certain. The germline V gene has CDR1 DFQATT and CDR2 SNEGSKA (reference sequence). Trimming pared 5 bases from V and 5 bases from J, leaving 10 bases between. The CDR3 runs 11 residues. For the CDR3, the DNA is TGCAGTGCTCCCCTAACCGACGAGCAGTACTTC. As protein: CSAPLTDEQYF.

The rearrangement uses TRBV19 and TRBJ2-7, with D perhaps TRBD1 (5 bases). Trimming took 1 base from V and 0 from J, leaving 10 bases between them. The CDR3 has 15 residues. Germline V gene data show CDR1 as LNHDA and CDR2 as SQIVND (reference sequence). CDR3 in DNA: TGTGCCAGTAGTATAGGGGGCTCTAGCTCCTACGAGCAGTACTTC. This translates into CASSIGGSSSYEQYF.

The rearrangement links TRBV3-1 (or the pseudogene TRBV3-2) to TRBJ2-3; D may be TRBD2 (5 bases). The V end was cut by 1 base, the J end by 5 bases, with 7 bases between. The CDR3 is 13 amino acids. CDR1 and CDR2 (germline): LGHDT, YNNKEL (reference sequence). CDR3 residues: CASSQVGGDTQYF. As DNA, the CDR3 is TGTGCCAGCAGCCAAGTAGGAGGAGATACGCAGTATTTT.

This chain connects TRBV2 to TRBJ2-7; possibly TRBD2 for D (5 bases). V lost 3 bases and J lost 0, with 9 bases in between. The CDR3 has 14 residues. CDR1 and CDR2 (germline): SNHLY, FYNNEI. The CDR3 nucleotides are TGTGCCAGCAGTGACCAGCGGAGCTCCTACGAGCAGTACTTC. It yields the protein CASSDQRSSYEQYF.

The V gene is TRBV15, the J gene TRBJ2-5; 12 positions match TRBD2. This CDR3 comprises 19 residues. Germline CDR1 is LNHNV and CDR2 is YYDKDF (reference sequence). The V segment lost 1 base and the J segment 7 bases; nucleotides outside the gene matches: 16. In nucleotides, the CDR3 is TGTGCCACCAGCAGAGTAGCTAGCGGGGGGGTCCTTTTCGTAGGGACCCAGTACTTC. This encodes CATSRVASGGVLFVGTQYF. Variable domain in full (rest from reference TRBV15 and TRBJ2-5): DAMVIQNPRYQVTQFGKPVTLSCSQTLNHNVMYWYQQKSSQAPKLLFHYYDKDFNNEADTPDNFQSRRPNTSFCFLDIRSPGLGDTAMYLCATSRVASGGVLFVGTQYFGPGTRLLVL.

The chain is built from TRBV7-8 and TRBJ1-1; 9 bases align to TRBD1. Germline CDR1 and CDR2: SGHVS and FQNEAQ. The CDR3 contains 14 residues. J lost 5 bases, V lost 8 bases, and 9 bases had no gene match. The CDR3 here is CASVHGTGITEAFF. The DNA for the CDR3 is TGTGCCAGCGTGCACGGGACAGGGATAACTGAAGCTTTCTTT.

This clone has only one observation. This chain uses TRBV15 with TRBJ1-1; D possibly corresponds to TRBD1 (6 bases). In germline, CDR1 is LNHNV, CDR2 YYDKDF (reference sequence). This CDR3 is 14 amino acids long. The germline V and J ends were trimmed by 8 bases and 1 base, with 14 bases remaining between them. DNA of the CDR3: TGTGCCACCTTCCCGACAGGAGAGAACACTGAAGCTTTCTTT. Protein product: CATFPTGENTEAFF.

The chain links TRBV19 to TRBJ1-6; D possibly corresponds to TRBD1 (5 bases). The V gene's germline CDR1 is LNHDA and CDR2 SQIVND (reference sequence). The CDR3 runs 16 residues. V gave up 5 bases and J gave up 5 bases, with 16 bases separating them. The DNA for the CDR3 is TGTGCCAGTAGTGACATCACAGGAATAAATAATTCACCCCTCCACTTT. Its translation is CASSDITGINNSPLHF. Filled out from reference TRBV19 and TRBJ1-6, the complete variable domain reads DGGITQSPKYLFRKEGQNVTLSCEQNLNHDAMYWYRQDPGQGLRLIYYSQIVNDFQKGDIAEGYSVSREKKESFPLTVTSAQKNPTAFYLCASSDITGINNSPLHFGNGTRLTVT.

This chain joins TRBV5-6 and TRBJ2-5, with D possibly TRBD2 on 5 matching bases. This CDR3 contains 15 residues. CDR1 is SGHDT and CDR2 is YYEEEE in the germline V gene. Trimming cost V 4 bases and J 2 bases, with 15 bases left between them. The CDR3 is CASSPEGALQETQYF. The CDR3 DNA is TGTGCCAGCAGCCCTGAGGGAGCGCTTCAAGAGACCCAGTACTTC. Drawing the rest from reference TRBV5-6 and TRBJ2-5, the complete variable domain is DAGVTQSPTHLIKTRGQQVTLRCSPKSGHDTVSWYQQALGQGPQFIFQYYEEEERQRGNFPDRFSGHQFPNYSSELNVNALLLGDSALYLCASSPEGALQETQYFGPGTRLLVL.

This chain connects TRBV5-1 to TRBJ2-1; D is perhaps TRBD1 (6 bases). This CDR3 comprises 15 residues. Germline V lookup: CDR1 SGHRS, CDR2 YFSETQ. V lost 4 bases to trimming and J lost 6 bases, with 17 bases between them. CDR3 sequence: CASSDTGSRRNEQFF. The CDR3 region has the DNA TGCGCCAGCAGCGATACAGGGTCCCGTCGCAATGAGCAGTTCTTC.